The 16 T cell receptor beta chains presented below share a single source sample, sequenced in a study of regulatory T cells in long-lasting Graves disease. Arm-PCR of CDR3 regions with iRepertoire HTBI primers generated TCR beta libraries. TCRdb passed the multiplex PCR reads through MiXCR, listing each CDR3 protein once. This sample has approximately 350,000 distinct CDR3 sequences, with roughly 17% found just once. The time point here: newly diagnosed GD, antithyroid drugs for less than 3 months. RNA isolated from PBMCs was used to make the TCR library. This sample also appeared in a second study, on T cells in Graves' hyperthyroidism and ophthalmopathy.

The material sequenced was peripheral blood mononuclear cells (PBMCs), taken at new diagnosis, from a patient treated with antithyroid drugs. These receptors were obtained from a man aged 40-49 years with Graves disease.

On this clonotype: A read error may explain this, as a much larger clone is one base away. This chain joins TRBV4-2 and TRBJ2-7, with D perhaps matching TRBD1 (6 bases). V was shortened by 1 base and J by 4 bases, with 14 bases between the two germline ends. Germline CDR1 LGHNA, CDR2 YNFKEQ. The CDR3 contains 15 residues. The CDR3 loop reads CASSQGLTGQYEQYF. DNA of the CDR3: TGTGCCAGCAGCCAAGGACTCACGGGACAATACGAGCAGTACTTC.

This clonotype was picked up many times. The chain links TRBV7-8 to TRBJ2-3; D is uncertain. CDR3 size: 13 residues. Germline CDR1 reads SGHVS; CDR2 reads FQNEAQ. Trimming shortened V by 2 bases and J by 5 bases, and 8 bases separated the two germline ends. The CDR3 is CASSLQTGDTQYF. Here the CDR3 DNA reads TGTGCCAGCAGCTTACAAACCGGAGATACGCAGTATTTT.

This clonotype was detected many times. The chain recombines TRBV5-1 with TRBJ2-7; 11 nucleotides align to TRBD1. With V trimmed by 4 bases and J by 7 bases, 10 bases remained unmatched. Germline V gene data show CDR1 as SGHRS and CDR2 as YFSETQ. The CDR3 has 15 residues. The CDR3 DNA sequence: TGCGCCAGCAGCCCTCGGGACAGGGGGTATGGGGAGCAGTACTTC. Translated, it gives CASSPRDRGYGEQYF. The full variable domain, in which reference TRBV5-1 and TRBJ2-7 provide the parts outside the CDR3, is KAGVTQTPRYLIKTRGQQVTLSCSPISGHRSVSWYQQTPGQGLQFLFEYFSETQRNKGNFPGRFSGRQFSNSRSEMNVSTLELGDSALYLCASSPRDRGYGEQYFGPGTRLTVT.

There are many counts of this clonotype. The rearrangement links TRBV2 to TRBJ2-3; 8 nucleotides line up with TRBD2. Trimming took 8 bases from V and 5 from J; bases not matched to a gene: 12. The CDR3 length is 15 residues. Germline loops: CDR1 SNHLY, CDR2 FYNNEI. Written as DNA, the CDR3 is TGTGCCAGCCGCCTCTTGCGGGGGGTAGAAGATACGCAGTATTTT. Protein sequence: CASRLLRGVEDTQYF.

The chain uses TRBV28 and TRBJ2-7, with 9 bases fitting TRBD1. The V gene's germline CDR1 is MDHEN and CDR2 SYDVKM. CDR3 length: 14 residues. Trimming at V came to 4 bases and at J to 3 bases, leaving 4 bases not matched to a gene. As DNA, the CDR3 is TGTGCCAGCAGTTCAACAGGGGGCGGCTACGAGCAGTACTTC. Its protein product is CASSSTGGGYEQYF.

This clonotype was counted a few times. CDR3 region: CSGSDRVGTGELFF. CDR3 nucleotides: TGCAGCGGATCGGACAGGGTTGGGACCGGGGAGCTGTTTTTT. The gene calls are TRBV29-1 and TRBJ2-2, with 8 bases lining up with TRBD1. In germline, CDR1 is SQVTM, CDR2 ANQGSEA. V dropped 7 bases and J dropped 5; count of bases not matched to a gene: 9. The CDR3 extends over 14 amino acids.

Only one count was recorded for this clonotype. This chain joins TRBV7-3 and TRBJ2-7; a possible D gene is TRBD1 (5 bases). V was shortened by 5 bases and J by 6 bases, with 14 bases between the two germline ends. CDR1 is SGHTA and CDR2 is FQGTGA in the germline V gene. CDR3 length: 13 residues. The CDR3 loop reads CASSPAGRAEQYF. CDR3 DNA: TGTGCCAGCAGCCCCGCCGGCAGGGCCGAGCAGTACTTC.

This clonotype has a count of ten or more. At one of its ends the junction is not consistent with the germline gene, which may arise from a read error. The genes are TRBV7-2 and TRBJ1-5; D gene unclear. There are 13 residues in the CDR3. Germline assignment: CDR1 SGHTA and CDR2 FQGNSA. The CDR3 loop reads CASSLVSNQPQHF. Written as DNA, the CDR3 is TGCGCCAGCAGCTTAGTAAGCAATCAGCCCCAGCATTTT.

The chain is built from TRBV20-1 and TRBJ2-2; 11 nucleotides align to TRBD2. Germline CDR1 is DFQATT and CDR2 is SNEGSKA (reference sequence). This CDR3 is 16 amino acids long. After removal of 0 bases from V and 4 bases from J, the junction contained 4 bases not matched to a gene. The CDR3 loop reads CSARDLTSGVTGELFF. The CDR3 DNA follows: TGCAGTGCTAGAGATTTGACTAGCGGGGTCACCGGGGAGCTGTTTTTT.

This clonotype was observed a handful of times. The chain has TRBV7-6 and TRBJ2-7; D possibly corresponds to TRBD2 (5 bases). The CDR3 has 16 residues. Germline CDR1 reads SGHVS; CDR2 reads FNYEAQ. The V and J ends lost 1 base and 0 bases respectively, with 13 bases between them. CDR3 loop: CASSLVPATNSYEQYF. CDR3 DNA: TGTGCCAGCAGCTTAGTCCCCGCGACTAACTCCTACGAGCAGTACTTC.

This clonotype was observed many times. This CDR3 reads CASRSISYNEQFF. CDR3 in DNA: TGTGCCAGCAGATCGATAAGCTACAATGAGCAGTTCTTC. This chain uses TRBV6-1 with TRBJ2-1; the D is unclear. Deletions cut 6 bases from V and 3 bases from J, with 9 bases between. CDR3 length: 13 residues. CDR1 and CDR2 (germline): MNHNS, SASEGT.

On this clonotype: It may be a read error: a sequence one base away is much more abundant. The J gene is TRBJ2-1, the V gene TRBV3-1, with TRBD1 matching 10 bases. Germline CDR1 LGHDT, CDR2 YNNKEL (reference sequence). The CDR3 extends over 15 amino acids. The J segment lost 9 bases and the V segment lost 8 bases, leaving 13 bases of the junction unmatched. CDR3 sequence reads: CASRFGQGEAGEQFF. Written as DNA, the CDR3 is TGTGCCAGCCGCTTCGGACAGGGGGAAGCCGGTGAGCAGTTCTTC.

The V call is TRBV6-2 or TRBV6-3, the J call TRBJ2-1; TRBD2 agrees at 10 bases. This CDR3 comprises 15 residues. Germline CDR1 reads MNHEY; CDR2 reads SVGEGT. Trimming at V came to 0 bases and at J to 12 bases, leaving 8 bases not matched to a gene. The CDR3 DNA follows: TGTGCCAGCAGTTACTCGAGCGGGGGGGGAGAAAGGCAGTTCTTC. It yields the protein CASSYSSGGGERQFF.

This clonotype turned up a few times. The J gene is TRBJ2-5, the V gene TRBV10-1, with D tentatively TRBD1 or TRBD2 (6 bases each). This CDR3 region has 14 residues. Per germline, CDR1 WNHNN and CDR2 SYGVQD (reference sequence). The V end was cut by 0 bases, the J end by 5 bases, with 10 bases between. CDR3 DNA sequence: TGCGCCAGCAGTGAGTCGGGGGGCCGCGAGACCCAGTACTTC. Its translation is CASSESGGRETQYF.

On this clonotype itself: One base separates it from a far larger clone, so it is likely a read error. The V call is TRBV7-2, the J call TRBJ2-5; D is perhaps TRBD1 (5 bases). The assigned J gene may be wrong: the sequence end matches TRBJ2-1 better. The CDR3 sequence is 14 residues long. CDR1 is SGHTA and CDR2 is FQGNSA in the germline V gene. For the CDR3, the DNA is TGTGCCAGCAAGGGGCGCCTCTCCTACAATGAGCAGTTCTTC. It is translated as CASKGRLSYNEQFF.

CDR3 region: CASSKGSSASGANVLTF. In DNA form, the CDR3 reads TGTGCCAGCAGTAAAGGTTCATCGGCCTCTGGGGCCAACGTCCTGACTTTC. The J gene is TRBJ2-6, the V gene TRBV6-2 or TRBV6-3; D remains unclear. CDR1 and CDR2 (germline): MNHEY, SVGEGT. The CDR3 is 17 residues long. V shed 5 bases and J shed 0 bases, with 14 bases lying between them.